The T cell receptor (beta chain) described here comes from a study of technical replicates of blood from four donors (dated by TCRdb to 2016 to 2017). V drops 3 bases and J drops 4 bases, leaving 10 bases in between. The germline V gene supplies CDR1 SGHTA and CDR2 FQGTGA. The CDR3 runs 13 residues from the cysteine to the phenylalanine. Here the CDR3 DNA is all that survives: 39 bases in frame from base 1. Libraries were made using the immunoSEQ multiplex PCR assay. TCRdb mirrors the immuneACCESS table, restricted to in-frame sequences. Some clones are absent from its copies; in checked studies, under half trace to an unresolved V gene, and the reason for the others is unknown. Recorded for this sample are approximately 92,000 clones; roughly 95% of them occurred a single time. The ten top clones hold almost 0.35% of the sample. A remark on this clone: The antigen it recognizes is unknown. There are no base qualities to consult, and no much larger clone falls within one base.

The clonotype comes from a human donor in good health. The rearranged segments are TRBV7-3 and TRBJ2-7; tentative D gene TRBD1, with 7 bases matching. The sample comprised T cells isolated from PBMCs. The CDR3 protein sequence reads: CASSFSGGYEQYF. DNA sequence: TGTGCCAGCAGCTTTTCAGGGGGGTACGAGCAGTACTTC. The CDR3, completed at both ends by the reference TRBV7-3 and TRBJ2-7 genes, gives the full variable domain GAGVSQTPSNKVTEKGKYVELRCDPISGHTALYWYRQSLGQGPEFLIYFQGTGAADDSGLPNDRFFAVRPEGSVSTLKIQRTERGDSAVYLCASSFSGGYEQYFGPGTRLTVT.